This paragraph reports one TCR beta chain. The antigen remains unidentified. V was pared by 5 bases and J by 7 bases, with 20 bases between. The CDR3 is 16 residues long. Germline V gives CDR1 SGHNT, CDR2 YENEEA. The record originates from a study of siplizumab effects on memory and regulatory T cells. Overall study findings and caveats: No functional test confirmed suppression by proliferating siplizumab-culture Tregs. Naive T cells were seen as more diverse than memory cells and as major alloresponse contributors. The mapping of alloreactive clones to unstimulated subsets covered only a minor fraction of them.

Each sample had about 10^5 TCR templates assayed. The data were produced by immunoSEQ multiplex PCR, yet TCRdb's version contains in-frame clones alone and is incomplete. The sample has roughly 93,000 clones; roughly 94% are singletons. This chain connects TRBV11-3 to TRBJ2-2; D might be TRBD1 (5 bases). The sample was non-Treg CD4+ T cells sorted from blood. The receptor was isolated from a human donor in good health. DNA for the CDR3: TGTGCCAGCAGCAAAAACTTACCTAGGACAAACGGGGAGCTGTTTTTT. Translation: CASSKNLPRTNGELFF.